A single sample is the source of the 25 T cell receptor beta chains below, sequenced in a study of T cell responses to AZD1222 COVID-19 vaccine. Assay used: immunoSEQ multiplex PCR; TCRdb lists only in-frame clones, some missing. The data show roughly 200,000 clones, with more than 85% seen just once and around 3% held by the top ten. The sequencing here drew on peripheral blood, taken 28 days after the second AZD1222 dose. The origin of the receptors is an adult who received the AZD1222 COVID-19 vaccine.

The V call is TRBV7-3, the J call TRBJ2-3, with 8 positions matching TRBD1. Germline V lookup: CDR1 SGHTA, CDR2 FQGTGA. The CDR3 loop spans 16 amino acids. Germline trimming cut 2 bases from V and 2 bases from J; bases unmatched to any gene: 6. The CDR3 DNA is TGTGCCAGCAGCTTACAGGGGGCGATCCCCACAGATACGCAGTATTTT. Translating it yields CASSLQGAIPTDTQYF. The full variable domain, its missing parts supplied by reference TRBV7-3 and TRBJ2-3, is GAGVSQTPSNKVTEKGKYVELRCDPISGHTALYWYRQSLGQGPEFLIYFQGTGAADDSGLPNDRFFAVRPEGSVSTLKIQRTERGDSAVYLCASSLQGAIPTDTQYFGPGTRLTVL.

On this clone: This specimen includes other DNA sequences encoding the same CDR3. Here the CDR3 reads CASSVGTGELFF. As DNA, the CDR3 is TGTGCCAGCAGCGTAGGAACCGGGGAGCTGTTTTTT. The chain employs TRBV9 and TRBJ2-2; D remains unclear. Trimming removed 0 bases at V and 5 bases at J, with 2 bases between. The CDR3 is 12 amino acids. The V gene's germline CDR1 is SGDLS and CDR2 YYNGEE.

This chain uses TRBV11-2 with TRBJ2-5; TRBD1 matches at 7 bases. The CDR3 covers 13 residues. The germline gives CDR1 SGHAT, CDR2 FQNNGV. V lost 2 bases, J lost 4 bases, and 1 base stayed unmatched. The CDR3 protein is CASSLWTGETQYF. The CDR3 nucleotides read TGTGCCAGCAGCTTATGGACAGGAGAGACCCAGTACTTC.

V is TRBV7-2 and J is TRBJ2-4, with 10 positions matching TRBD2. The CDR3 runs 15 residues. Losses at the gene ends were 4 bases for V and 6 bases for J; bases not matched to a gene: 6. Germline CDR1 reads SGHTA; CDR2 reads FQGNSA. CDR3 region: CASSSSGRGANIQYF. The CDR3 DNA reads TGTGCCAGCAGCTCCAGCGGGAGGGGGGCAAACATTCAGTACTTC.

This chain joins TRBV28 and TRBJ2-3; tentative D call: TRBD1 (6 bases). V lost 1 base and J 1 base, leaving 9 bases between the germline ends. The length of the CDR3 is 15 residues. Germline CDR1 is MDHEN and CDR2 is SYDVKM. The CDR3 DNA follows: TGTGCCAGCAGTTTATTGAGACAGGGCACAGATACGCAGTATTTT. It yields the protein CASSLLRQGTDTQYF.

The chain joins TRBV6-5 to TRBJ2-7, with 8 bases matching TRBD1. CDR1 is MNHEY, CDR2 SVGAGI, per germline. Germline trimming cut 6 bases from V and 6 bases from J; bases unmatched to any gene: 10. CDR3 length equals 14 residues. Written as DNA, the CDR3 is TGTGCCAGCAGAACGAGGACAGGGTCCCGCGAGCAGTACTTC. Translating gives CASRTRTGSREQYF.

The rearrangement links TRBV25-1 to TRBJ1-6; a possible D gene is TRBD1 (5 bases). Germline loops: CDR1 MGHDK, CDR2 SYGVNS. The ends were cut back, 6 bases at V and 0 bases at J, with 9 bases in the middle. This CDR3 is 15 amino acids long. Here the CDR3 reads CASSAGSSYNSPLHF. The CDR3 DNA sequence: TGTGCCAGCAGCGCAGGGAGCTCCTATAATTCACCCCTCCACTTT.

This clone was counted a few times. The chain has TRBV7-9 and TRBJ2-7; TRBD1 or TRBD2 may be the D gene (5 bases each). Germline V lookup: CDR1 SEHNR, CDR2 FQNEAQ (reference sequence). Deletions cut 5 bases from V and 7 bases from J, with 21 bases between. This CDR3 region has 15 residues. The CDR3 reads CASSSTGLRAVEQYF. DNA of the CDR3: TGTGCCAGCAGCAGTACAGGATTGAGGGCGGTAGAGCAGTACTTC.

Only a few counts were recorded for this clone. This chain uses TRBV28 with TRBJ1-2; D gene ambiguous. Germline CDR1 reads MDHEN; CDR2 reads SYDVKM. Trimming took 6 bases from V and 8 from J, leaving 16 bases between them. The length of the CDR3 is 13 residues. CDR3 in amino acids: CASSWDPSGGYTF. DNA of the CDR3: TGTGCCAGCAGCTGGGATCCCTCGGGGGGCTACACCTTC.

The V and J genes are TRBV5-1 and TRBJ2-7, with D possibly matching TRBD2 (6 bases). The V end was cut by 4 bases, the J end by 3 bases, with 11 bases between. Per germline, CDR1 SGHRS and CDR2 YFSETQ. This CDR3 region has 13 residues. The CDR3 protein is CASSPLTSYEQYF. CDR3 DNA: TGCGCCAGCAGCCCCCTGACTAGCTACGAGCAGTACTTC.

J is TRBJ2-2 and V is TRBV11-3, with D perhaps TRBD1 (6 bases). Trimming stripped 3 bases from V and 1 base from J, with 12 bases between. The CDR3 extends over 16 amino acids. Germline V gene lookup returns CDR1 SGHNT and CDR2 YENEEA. CDR3 sequence (DNA): TGTGCCAGCAGCTTTGGCCGGACAGTGAACACCGGGGAGCTGTTTTTT. This translates into CASSFGRTVNTGELFF.

The CDR3 DNA reads TGTGCCAGCAGCCAAACAGGGGTTGAAGCTTTCTTT. This codes for CASSQTGVEAFF. The chain employs TRBV11-2 and TRBJ1-1; 7 bases agree with TRBD1. The CDR3 runs 12 residues. The trim removed 5 bases at V and 7 bases at J, leaving 4 bases unmatched. CDR1 is SGHAT and CDR2 is FQNNGV in the germline V gene.

This clone was counted once. The chain has TRBV3-1 (or the pseudogene TRBV3-2) and TRBJ2-5; possibly TRBD2 for D (6 bases). V shed 3 bases and J shed 4 bases, with 12 bases lying between them. This CDR3 is built from 14 residues. The germline V gene encodes CDR1 LGHDT and CDR2 YNNKEL (reference sequence). DNA of the CDR3: TGTGCCAGCAGCCAGAGAGGAGGGCCAGAGACCCAGTACTTC. Its protein product is CASSQRGGPETQYF.

The V and J genes are TRBV24-1 and TRBJ2-1; D call uncertain. Trimming took off 2 bases at V and 5 bases at J, with 9 bases between the two ends. The germline V gene has CDR1 KGHDR and CDR2 SFDVKD. CDR3 size: 14 residues. CDR3 loop: CATSDSGSNNEQFF. CDR3 in DNA: TGTGCCACCAGTGATTCCGGGTCGAACAATGAGCAGTTCTTC.

This clone was detected only a few times. The CDR3, as DNA: TGTGCCAGCAGTTACAATCGGGACAGCTGGAACACTGAAGCTTTCTTT. Translated, it gives CASSYNRDSWNTEAFF. This rearrangement joins TRBV6-5 to TRBJ1-1, with TRBD1 matching 7 bases. The CDR3 is 16 amino acids. The germline V gene encodes CDR1 MNHEY and CDR2 SVGAGI. The junction had 7 bases not matched to a gene; V was cut back by 2 bases and J by 1 base.

CDR3 DNA: TGTGCCAGCAGTTTACTGGCCGATAGTGAGCAGTTCTTC. Its protein product is CASSLLADSEQFF. The chain is built from TRBV6-5 and TRBJ2-1; D gene uncertain. Germline CDR1 is MNHEY and CDR2 is SVGAGI. CDR3 size: 13 residues. Between the trimmed V and J ends, which lost 4 bases and 9 bases, there was a span of 13 bases.

The V gene is TRBV6-5, the J gene TRBJ2-7; 8 nucleotides agree with TRBD1. From germline, CDR1 is MNHEY and CDR2 SVGAGI. Trimming took 8 bases from V and 0 from J; bases not matched to a gene: 9. CDR3 size: 15 residues. The DNA for the CDR3 is TGTGCCAGCGGACAGGGTGGGGGGAGCTCCTACGAGCAGTACTTC. It is translated as CASGQGGGSSYEQYF.

This chain uses TRBV11-1 with TRBJ2-1; D may correspond to TRBD1 or TRBD2 (5 bases each). Germline loops: CDR1 SGHAT, CDR2 FQDESV (reference sequence). This CDR3 is built from 16 residues. Trimming took 4 bases from V and 0 from J, leaving 13 bases between them. DNA for the CDR3: TGTGCCAGCAGCTGGCCCGGGACGAACTCCTACAATGAGCAGTTCTTC. Translated, it gives CASSWPGTNSYNEQFF.

This clone has only a few counts. The genes are TRBV6-5 and TRBJ1-1; no reliable D call. Germline V gene sequence: CDR1 MNHEY, CDR2 SVGAGI. V lost 8 bases, J lost 6 bases, and 13 bases lay in between. This CDR3 is built from 12 residues. The CDR3 loop reads CASSRANAEAFF. The DNA for the CDR3 is TGTGCCAGCTCCCGGGCTAACGCTGAAGCTTTCTTT.

The genes are TRBV5-1 and TRBJ2-5; D is undetermined. Germline lookup yields CDR1 SGHRS and CDR2 YFSETQ. There are 12 residues in the CDR3. V lost 1 base and J 4 bases, leaving 5 bases between the germline ends. The CDR3 region is CASSLPAETQYF. Here the CDR3 DNA reads TGCGCCAGCAGCTTGCCCGCAGAGACCCAGTACTTC.

This sequence joins TRBV25-1 and TRBJ1-2, with D uncertain. Germline values: CDR1 MGHDK, CDR2 SYGVNS. CDR3 length equals 15 residues. The ends were cut back, 1 base at V and 2 bases at J, with 11 bases in the middle. Written as DNA, the CDR3 is TGTGCCAGCAGTGAATTCCTCGGAGGAAACTATGGCTACACCTTC. Translation: CASSEFLGGNYGYTF.

The count of this clone is one. The CDR3 bases are TGCAGTGCTAGTGCAGGGAACACTGAAGCTTTCTTT. This translates into CSASAGNTEAFF. V usage is TRBV20-1 and J usage is TRBJ1-1; D gene ambiguous. Between the trimmed V and J ends, which lost 3 bases and 1 base, there was a span of 6 bases. The CDR3 runs to 12 residues. CDR1 and CDR2 (germline): DFQATT, SNEGSKA (reference sequence).

The V gene is TRBV5-3, the J gene TRBJ2-7, with 9 bases identical to TRBD1. TRBV5-3 carries the ORF label, with uncertain function. After removal of 7 bases from V and 3 bases from J, the junction contained 11 bases not matched to a gene. CDR3 length: 15 amino acids. The CDR3 spells CARAPSPGQGYEQYF. CDR3 sequence (DNA): TGTGCCAGAGCCCCCTCGCCGGGACAGGGCTACGAGCAGTACTTC.

The chain employs TRBV7-3 and TRBJ2-1; D gene ambiguous. The CDR3 is made up of 14 amino acids. Trimming removed 2 bases from V and 3 bases from J, with 8 bases in between. CDR1 and CDR2 from the germline V gene are SGHTA and FQGTGA. As DNA, the CDR3 is TGTGCCAGCAGCTTACTCCTAGGCTACAATGAGCAGTTCTTC. Translation: CASSLLLGYNEQFF.

The V call is TRBV18, the J call TRBJ2-7, with TRBD2 matching 9 bases. The length of the CDR3 is 19 residues. V shed 1 base and J 6 bases; nucleotides not matched to a gene: 19. The germline V gene encodes CDR1 KGHSH and CDR2 LQKENI. The CDR3 DNA is TGTGCCAGCTCACCACGACCCCAGAATGCCGGGACTAGCTCGGGCGAGCAGTACTTC. It codes for CASSPRPQNAGTSSGEQYF.